The rows below give T cell receptor beta chains drawn from one sample of a study of cytomegalovirus exposure and HLA in healthy donors. Only in-frame clones appear in the TCRdb table, and some are missing; sequencing was by immunoSEQ multiplex PCR. This sample carries 200,000 or so clones, 84% of them seen once, and the ten largest clones take approximately 0.26%. The specimen sequenced was PBMCs. These receptors were obtained from a boy aged 5-17 years in good health and CMV-seronegative. Both conserved end residues are trimmed from each CDR3. Fields, in order: V gene, J gene, CDR3 protein.

v_gene: TRBV19; j_gene: TRBJ2-2; CDR3aa: ASSRRTVWTGELF
v_gene: TRBV28; j_gene: TRBJ1-4; CDR3aa: ASSPIQGAREKLF
v_gene: TRBV10-3; j_gene: TRBJ2-5; CDR3aa: AAGGQETQY
v_gene: TRBV5-1; j_gene: TRBJ1-3; CDR3aa: ASSLVSAGTSHSGNTIY
v_gene: TRBV27; j_gene: TRBJ1-5; CDR3aa: ASRRTGDRQPQH
v_gene: TRBV30; j_gene: TRBJ2-3; CDR3aa: AWSVGQGARTDTQY
v_gene: TRBV7-9; j_gene: TRBJ1-4; CDR3aa: ASSLIRGEGEKLF
v_gene: TRBV28; j_gene: TRBJ2-2; CDR3aa: ASSSYRGKNTGELF
v_gene: TRBV28; j_gene: TRBJ2-3; CDR3aa: ASSLTSGRTDTQY
v_gene: TRBV19; j_gene: TRBJ2-7; CDR3aa: ASSTRPGLYEQY
v_gene: TRBV7-9; j_gene: TRBJ2-2; CDR3aa: ASRVDRFPGELF
v_gene: TRBV28; j_gene: TRBJ1-5; CDR3aa: ASSVTDQPQH
v_gene: TRBV5-1; j_gene: TRBJ2-6; CDR3aa: ASSFLTGGLANVLT
v_gene: TRBV9; j_gene: TRBJ1-5; CDR3aa: ASSVGLNQPQH
v_gene: TRBV7-9; j_gene: TRBJ1-2; CDR3aa: ASSSGTNYGYT
v_gene: TRBV5-6; j_gene: TRBJ2-7; CDR3aa: ATKDRDTREQY
v_gene: TRBV19; j_gene: TRBJ1-5; CDR3aa: ASSIRGRGHQPQH
v_gene: TRBV28; j_gene: TRBJ2-3; CDR3aa: ASSLLASNTDTQY
v_gene: TRBV29-1; j_gene: TRBJ1-2; CDR3aa: SVGTGGNGYT
v_gene: TRBV6-5; j_gene: TRBJ1-1; CDR3aa: ASSWTVDNTEAF
v_gene: TRBV12-5; j_gene: TRBJ1-1; CDR3aa: ASGQQGGGTEAF
v_gene: TRBV6-1; j_gene: TRBJ2-5; CDR3aa: ASSESIWSGQETQY
v_gene: TRBV6-5; j_gene: TRBJ1-2; CDR3aa: ASSYGLLYGYT
v_gene: TRBV9; j_gene: TRBJ2-2; CDR3aa: ASSVGQSFTGELF
v_gene: TRBV5-6; j_gene: TRBJ2-3; CDR3aa: ASSSKTSRLLDTQY
v_gene: TRBV7-6; j_gene: TRBJ1-3; CDR3aa: ASSAGTSGNTIY
v_gene: TRBV28; j_gene: TRBJ2-2; CDR3aa: ASRTSGRTGELF
v_gene: TRBV4-3; j_gene: TRBJ1-6; CDR3aa: ASSRYISYNSPLH
v_gene: TRBV11-2; j_gene: TRBJ2-5; CDR3aa: ASSPTGETQY
v_gene: TRBV25-1; j_gene: TRBJ2-4; CDR3aa: ASSEASGTVGKNIQY
v_gene: TRBV14; j_gene: TRBJ2-1; CDR3aa: ASSPRGSFYNEQF
v_gene: TRBV30; j_gene: TRBJ1-1; CDR3aa: AWSVNGGAGTEAF
v_gene: TRBV27; j_gene: TRBJ2-7; CDR3aa: ASSSRTGGYEQY
v_gene: TRBV5-6; j_gene: TRBJ1-4; CDR3aa: AGEGSENEKLF
v_gene: TRBV4-1; j_gene: TRBJ1-1; CDR3aa: ASSPTMWGVMNTEAF
v_gene: TRBV2; j_gene: TRBJ2-1; CDR3aa: ASSEENRGPYEQF
v_gene: TRBV5-1; j_gene: TRBJ2-7; CDR3aa: ASSLGGQGEQY
v_gene: TRBV10-3; j_gene: TRBJ2-7; CDR3aa: AISESLDIPGKGYEQY
v_gene: TRBV11-2; j_gene: TRBJ1-6; CDR3aa: ASSLAGTGHNSPLH
v_gene: TRBV5-1; j_gene: TRBJ1-6; CDR3aa: ASSLTGALNSPLH
v_gene: TRBV4-1; j_gene: TRBJ2-7; CDR3aa: ASSQGPGQGYEQY
v_gene: TRBV2; j_gene: TRBJ2-5; CDR3aa: ASTHSLAGDQETQY
v_gene: TRBV5-1; j_gene: TRBJ2-1; CDR3aa: ASSLGGPYNEQF
v_gene: TRBV9; j_gene: TRBJ1-1; CDR3aa: ASSARGRGFLMNTEAF
v_gene: TRBV9; j_gene: TRBJ2-3; CDR3aa: ASSVIGESTDTQY
v_gene: TRBV9; j_gene: TRBJ2-7; CDR3aa: ASSVQAGGVYEQY
v_gene: TRBV6-5; j_gene: TRBJ1-1; CDR3aa: ASSYTPGRESAEAF